Shown below are 24 T cell receptor beta chains from a single sample sequenced in a study of cytomegalovirus exposure and HLA in healthy donors. PCR employed 60 Vbeta and 13 Jbeta primers. Profiling relied on immunoSEQ multiplex PCR, and the TCRdb table lists in-frame clones only, not all of them. The sample includes approximately 200,000 clones, approximately 83% of them seen just once. Sample: PBMCs. The receptor set was obtained from a boy between 2 and 10 years old in good health and CMV-seronegative.

This clone has a single count. The chain uses TRBV11-2 and TRBJ2-2, with D perhaps TRBD2 (6 bases). The CDR3 is 16 residues long. In germline, CDR1 is SGHAT, CDR2 FQNNGV. Trimming removed 5 bases at V and 5 bases at J, with 18 bases between. This chain's CDR3 is CASSEITTRKTGELFF. DNA of the CDR3: TGTGCCAGCAGCGAAATCACGACTAGGAAGACCGGGGAGCTGTTTTTT. Based on the CDR3 plus reference TRBV11-2 and TRBJ2-2, the full variable domain is EAGVAQSPRYKIIEKRQSVAFWCNPISGHATLYWYQQILGQGPKLLIQFQNNGVVDDSQLPKDRFSAERLKGVDSTLKIQPAKLEDSAVYLCASSEITTRKTGELFFGEGSRLTVL.

This chain links TRBV27 with TRBJ2-3; tentative D call: TRBD2 (5 bases). This CDR3 contains 15 residues. Trimming took 2 bases from V and 2 from J, leaving 11 bases between them. In germline, CDR1 is MNHEY, CDR2 SMNVEV (reference sequence). The CDR3 here is CASSLRSSSTDTQYF. The CDR3 DNA reads as TGTGCCAGCAGTTTACGGTCTAGCTCCACAGATACGCAGTATTTT.

The V gene is TRBV13, the J gene TRBJ2-1; 7 bases match TRBD1. This CDR3 spans 15 amino acids. V trimming: 3 bases; J trimming: 2 bases; junction bases outside the gene matches: 4. CDR1 is PRHDT, CDR2 FYEKMQ, per germline (reference sequence). The CDR3 DNA reads TGTGCCAGCAGCTTTCAGGGGGAGACCTACAATGAGCAGTTCTTC. It translates to CASSFQGETYNEQFF.

This chain links TRBV5-1 with TRBJ1-4, with D hard to call. Germline CDR1 and CDR2: SGHRS and YFSETQ. V gave up 1 base and J gave up 7 bases, with 17 bases separating them. This CDR3 is 16 amino acids long. CDR3 in amino acids: CASSLMSGLSSEKLFF. CDR3 DNA sequence: TGCGCCAGCAGCTTGATGTCCGGGTTAAGTAGTGAAAAACTGTTTTTT.

The chain recombines TRBV25-1 with TRBJ1-6; TRBD1 matches at 9 bases. The V and J ends lost 1 base and 7 bases, in that order; junction bases with no gene match: 2. This CDR3 contains 15 residues. CDR1 is MGHDK, CDR2 SYGVNS, per germline. Written as DNA, the CDR3 is TGTGCCAGCAGTGAATCCGGGACAGGGAATTCACCCCTCCACTTT. Translation gives CASSESGTGNSPLHF.

The J gene is TRBJ1-1, the V gene TRBV6-5, with a tentative D call TRBD1 (6 bases). Trimming pared 6 bases from V and 0 bases from J, leaving 11 bases between. The length of the CDR3 is 14 residues. CDR1 MNHEY and CDR2 SVGAGI come from the germline V gene. The CDR3 DNA follows: TGTGCCAGCAGCTACGACAGGATGAACACTGAAGCTTTCTTT. It specifies CASSYDRMNTEAFF.

This clone was counted a single time. The chain combines TRBV7-8 with TRBJ1-3, with D tentatively TRBD1 (5 bases). With 3 bases removed from V and 0 bases from J, the gap between germline ends came to 15 bases. CDR1 and CDR2 (germline): SGHVS, FQNEAQ. This CDR3 comprises 17 residues. The CDR3 spells CASSLLGASSSGNTIYF. CDR3 sequence (DNA): TGTGCCAGCAGCTTGCTTGGGGCGAGTAGCTCTGGAAACACCATATATTTT.

The V and J genes are TRBV4-3 and TRBJ2-5; no clear D gene. Trimming cost V 1 base and J 1 base, with 13 bases left between them. This CDR3 has 16 residues. The germline V gene encodes CDR1 LGHNA and CDR2 YSLEER. CDR3 DNA sequence: TGCGCCAGCAGCCAAGGGGTAGCTACTTCCCAAGAGACCCAGTACTTC. Translation gives CASSQGVATSQETQYF.

The gene calls are TRBV2 and TRBJ2-1; 8 bases line up with TRBD1. Germline V lookup: CDR1 SNHLY, CDR2 FYNNEI. After removal of 6 bases from V and 0 bases from J, the junction contained 4 bases not matched to a gene. CDR3 length: 15 amino acids. DNA of the CDR3: TGTGCCAGCAGCCTACAGGGGGGCTCCTACAATGAGCAGTTCTTC. This encodes CASSLQGGSYNEQFF.

In its sample, this clone was seen a few times. V gene TRBV6-5 combines with J gene TRBJ1-2, with D perhaps matching TRBD1 (6 bases). CDR3 length: 14 residues. V lost 7 bases and J lost 4, with 16 bases in between. Germline V lookup: CDR1 MNHEY, CDR2 SVGAGI. The CDR3 coding sequence is TGTGCCAGCACCTCCCGGACAGCGGTCTATGGCTACACCTTC. Its translation: CASTSRTAVYGYTF.

V usage is TRBV10-3 and J usage is TRBJ2-7; TRBD2 might be the D (5 bases). The V end was cut by 2 bases, the J end by 5 bases, with 16 bases between. The V gene's germline CDR1 is ENHRY and CDR2 SYGVKD. The CDR3 has 15 amino acids. Here the CDR3 DNA reads TGTGCCATCAGTGAGCAGTTGGCGTCGGGGAACGAGCAGTACTTC. Translating gives CAISEQLASGNEQYF.

On this clone itself: Other DNA sequences in the same sample also yield this CDR3. The V gene is TRBV9, the J gene TRBJ2-1; 11 bases fit TRBD2. The CDR3 totals 17 residues. The germline gives CDR1 SGDLS, CDR2 YYNGEE. The J segment lost 4 bases and the V segment lost 0 bases, leaving 6 bases of the junction unmatched. Here the CDR3 reads CASSVGGTSGGYNEQFF. Written as DNA, the CDR3 is TGTGCCAGCAGCGTAGGGGGCACTAGCGGGGGTTACAATGAGCAGTTCTTC.

This sequence joins TRBV6-6 and TRBJ1-3; 7 nucleotides match TRBD1. From germline, CDR1 is MNHNY and CDR2 SVGAGI (reference sequence). The CDR3 has 15 residues. V lost 4 bases and J lost 0; bases outside the gene matches: 3. CDR3 loop: CASSFTGDSGNTIYF. DNA for the CDR3: TGTGCCAGCAGTTTTACAGGGGACTCTGGAAACACCATATATTTT.

This clone was observed a single time. The chain is built from TRBV29-1 and TRBJ1-1; D is unresolved. Trimming shortened V by 4 bases and J by 0 bases, and 9 bases separated the two germline ends. Germline CDR1 SQVTM, CDR2 ANQGSEA. This CDR3 contains 13 residues. Here the CDR3 reads CSVVVAVNTEAFF. DNA of the CDR3: TGCAGCGTTGTGGTGGCAGTGAACACTGAAGCTTTCTTT.

The J gene is TRBJ2-5, the V gene TRBV7-2, with 7 bases that match TRBD2. Germline V gene sequence: CDR1 SGHTA, CDR2 FQGNSA. The CDR3 sequence is 16 residues long. V lost 5 bases and J lost 7; bases outside the gene matches: 16. The chain's CDR3 is CASSLLRGYFLGTQYF. The CDR3 nucleotides read TGTGCCAGCAGCCTCTTGCGGGGGTACTTCCTGGGGACCCAGTACTTC.

This chain uses TRBV13 with TRBJ2-5, with 8 bases fitting TRBD1. CDR1 is PRHDT, CDR2 FYEKMQ, per germline (reference sequence). The V and J ends lost 7 bases and 4 bases, in that order; junction bases with no gene match: 5. The CDR3 contains 13 residues. For the CDR3, the DNA is TGTGCCAGCACCCGGACAGGGCGAGAGACCCAGTACTTC. Protein product: CASTRTGRETQYF. The complete variable domain, with remaining parts taken from reference TRBV13 and TRBJ2-5, reads AAGVIQSPRHLIKEKRETATLKCYPIPRHDTVYWYQQGPGQDPQFLISFYEKMQSDKGSIPDRFSAQQFSDYHSELNMSSLELGDSALYFCASTRTGRETQYFGPGTRLLVL.

This chain joins TRBV15 and TRBJ2-5, with a tentative D call TRBD2 (5 bases). CDR1 is LNHNV, CDR2 YYDKDF, per germline (reference sequence). Trimming cost V 1 base and J 5 bases, with 8 bases left between them. The CDR3 is made up of 13 amino acids. This CDR3 is CATSRVKRETQYF. CDR3 nucleotides: TGTGCCACCAGCAGAGTTAAGCGGGAGACCCAGTACTTC. The entire variable domain, with the rest obtained from reference TRBV15 and TRBJ2-5, is as follows: DAMVIQNPRYQVTQFGKPVTLSCSQTLNHNVMYWYQQKSSQAPKLLFHYYDKDFNNEADTPDNFQSRRPNTSFCFLDIRSPGLGDTAMYLCATSRVKRETQYFGPGTRLLVL.

The rearrangement uses TRBV6-5 and TRBJ2-7; 11 bases agree with TRBD1. The CDR3 totals 16 residues. Germline values: CDR1 MNHEY, CDR2 SVGAGI. V shed 6 bases, J shed 0 bases, and the junction held 7 bases outside the gene matches. CDR3 bases: TGTGCCAGCAGATACGGACAGGGGGCCAGCTCCTACGAGCAGTACTTC. It translates to CASRYGQGASSYEQYF.

This clone was recorded a few times. The V gene is TRBV29-1, the J gene TRBJ1-1, with D perhaps TRBD1 (5 bases). This CDR3 has 14 amino acids. The germline V gene encodes CDR1 SQVTM and CDR2 ANQGSEA. V lost 7 bases and J lost 4, with 19 bases in between. CDR3 loop: CSASAPGDGTEAFF. The CDR3 region has the DNA TGCAGCGCTAGCGCCCCGGGGGATGGCACTGAAGCTTTCTTT. The whole variable domain, remainder taken from reference TRBV29-1 and TRBJ1-1, is SAVISQKPSRDICQRGTSLTIQCQVDSQVTMMFWYRQQPGQSLTLIATANQGSEATYESGFVIDKFPISRPNLTFSTLTVSNMSPEDSSIYLCSASAPGDGTEAFFGQGTRLTVV.

The chain is built from TRBV11-2 and TRBJ1-4; D not certain. The CDR3 runs 14 residues. Germline CDR1 and CDR2: SGHAT and FQNNGV. Trimming took off 5 bases at V and 0 bases at J, with 7 bases between the two ends. The chain's CDR3 is CASSQMTTNEKLFF. The CDR3 region has the DNA TGTGCCAGCAGCCAGATGACAACTAATGAAAAACTGTTTTTT. Complete variable domain (other parts from reference TRBV11-2 and TRBJ1-4): EAGVAQSPRYKIIEKRQSVAFWCNPISGHATLYWYQQILGQGPKLLIQFQNNGVVDDSQLPKDRFSAERLKGVDSTLKIQPAKLEDSAVYLCASSQMTTNEKLFFGSGTQLSVL.

This clone was observed a single time. This chain joins TRBV4-1 and TRBJ2-7, with TRBD2 identical over 7 bases. Trimming cost V 4 bases and J 7 bases; bases outside gene matches: 16. This CDR3 comprises 16 residues. The germline V gene has CDR1 MGHRA and CDR2 YSYEKL. The CDR3 region has the DNA TGCGCCAGCAGCCTAACTTTGACTAGCTCTGAATTGGAGCAGTACTTC. This codes for CASSLTLTSSELEQYF.

The V gene is TRBV30, the J gene TRBJ1-2; maybe TRBD1 (6 bases). The CDR3 has 13 amino acids. CDR1 GTSNPN and CDR2 SVGIG come from the germline V gene (reference sequence). Trimming pared 2 bases from V and 8 bases from J, leaving 15 bases between. CDR3 DNA: TGTGCCTGGAGTCGCGAACAGGGCTACGGCTACACCTTC. It is translated as CAWSREQGYGYTF.

The chain links TRBV27 to TRBJ1-6; D may be TRBD1 (5 bases). V lost 2 bases, J lost 7 bases, and 27 bases lay in between. Germline V CDR1 and CDR2: MNHEY, SMNVEV (reference sequence). This CDR3 has 20 residues. CDR3 amino acids: CASSLRFWFARQGTNSPLHF. The CDR3 DNA is TGTGCCAGCAGTTTAAGATTCTGGTTCGCTCGCCAGGGAACGAATTCACCCCTCCACTTT.

The rearrangement links TRBV7-9 to TRBJ2-1; 9 bases map to TRBD2. This CDR3 has 19 amino acids. Germline assignment: CDR1 SEHNR and CDR2 FQNEAQ (reference sequence). V lost 1 base to trimming and J lost 5 bases; unmatched junction nucleotides: 15. The CDR3 DNA reads as TGTGCCAGCAGCTTAGACCCGCCCGGGCGGGGGGGCATCCACAATGAGCAGTTCTTC. Protein product: CASSLDPPGRGGIHNEQFF.